This T cell receptor (beta chain) originates from a study of ipilimumab plus nivolumab after autologous stem cell transplantation. Here immunoSEQ multiplex PCR was the method, and the copy in TCRdb shows in-frame clones only, minus some. The sample lists approximately 84,000 clones; 83% were seen once. Germline loops: CDR1 ENHRY, CDR2 SYGVKD. With 0 bases clipped from V and 1 base from J, the junction kept 0 bases outside the gene matches. The CDR3 runs 15 residues. The receptor's source is a male donor with diffuse large B-cell lymphoma. The sequenced sample was PBMCs, obtained in a trial of ipilimumab plus nivolumab as post-transplant consolidation. The V call is TRBV10-3, the J call TRBJ1-1; 9 bases match TRBD1. The CDR3 loop reads CAISESDRGNTEAFF. The CDR3 DNA is TGTGCCATCAGTGAGTCGGACAGGGGGAACACTGAAGCTTTCTTT.